This T cell receptor (beta chain) appears in the sequencing data of a study of regulatory T cells in long-lasting Graves disease. Study-wide background: Graves' patients with a new diagnosis had received antithyroid drugs under 3 months.

Per the germline V gene, CDR1 is SNHLY and CDR2 is FYNNEI. The V end lost 4 bases, the J end lost 5 bases, and 12 bases lay between the germline ends. The CDR3 runs 13 residues. Time point denoted: newly diagnosed GD, antithyroid drugs for less than 3 months. RNA extracted from PBMCs served as the sequencing template. The patient group derived from an endocrinology department in Xi'an, China. Library construction for TCR beta used iRepertoire HTBI primers and Arm-PCR of CDR3 regions. Using its own MiXCR run on the multiplex PCR reads, TCRdb lists one record per CDR3 protein. The sample lists 240,000 or so distinct CDR3 sequences; 20% were seen once.

This clonotype originated in a female donor with Graves disease. The material was peripheral blood mononuclear cells (PBMCs), obtained at new diagnosis, from a patient treated with antithyroid drugs. The J gene is TRBJ2-7, the V gene TRBV2; D remains unclear. The CDR3 region is CASSGSADHEQYF. Here the CDR3 DNA reads TGTGCCAGCAGTGGGTCAGCAGACCACGAGCAGTACTTC.